These 5 T cell receptor beta chains share one sample of origin, sequenced in a study of response to subunit inactivated influenza vaccine. TCRdb ran MiXCR on the RT-PCR reads and lists one entry per CDR3 protein. The sample consists of roughly 520,000 distinct CDR3 sequences, 25% of them appearing once. This material consisted of CD4+ T cells sorted from PBMCs, taken roughly 5 days after vaccination. These receptors originate from a man aged 50 or older who received an inactivated influenza vaccine.

This chain connects TRBV20-1 to TRBJ2-3, with TRBD2 matching 7 bases. This CDR3 spans 15 amino acids. CDR1 is DFQATT and CDR2 is SNEGSKA in the germline V gene (reference sequence). V lost 5 bases, J lost 0 bases, and 8 bases stayed unmatched. The CDR3 region is CSASSGTTSTDTQYF. In nucleotides, the CDR3 is TGCAGTGCTTCTTCCGGGACTACTAGCACAGATACGCAGTATTTT.

V and J are TRBV4-2 and TRBJ2-5; TRBD1 agrees at 8 bases. Trimming took 0 bases from V and 2 from J; bases not matched to a gene: 5. The CDR3 totals 16 residues. The germline V gene encodes CDR1 LGHNA and CDR2 YNFKEQ. CDR3 residues: CASSQDQGTGQETQYF. In DNA form, the CDR3 reads TGTGCCAGCAGCCAAGATCAAGGGACAGGACAAGAGACCCAGTACTTC.

This chain links TRBV6-5 with TRBJ2-2, with 8 bases aligning to TRBD2. Germline V gene lookup returns CDR1 MNHEY and CDR2 SVGAGI. V gave up 2 bases and J gave up 16 bases; unmatched junction bases: 9. The CDR3 consists of 13 residues. The CDR3 region is CASSYGGTSTPFF. CDR3 nucleotides: TGTGCCAGCAGTTACGGTGGGACTAGTACCCCGTTTTTT.

The chain couples TRBV30 to TRBJ2-4; TRBD1 matches 7 bases. CDR3 size: 15 residues. The junction had 4 bases not matched to a gene; V was cut back by 1 base and J by 1 base. CDR1 is GTSNPN and CDR2 is SVGIG in the germline V gene (reference sequence). CDR3 amino acids: CAWSATGMAKNIQYF. CDR3 in DNA: TGTGCCTGGAGTGCGACAGGGATGGCCAAAAACATTCAGTACTTC.

The CDR3 sequence: CASSRLGLGGTQYF. The CDR3 coding sequence is TGTGCCAGCAGTCGACTCGGATTAGGGGGGACGCAGTATTTT. This sequence joins TRBV12-3 or TRBV12-4 and TRBJ2-3, with D possibly being TRBD1 or TRBD2 (6 bases each). Deletions cut 5 bases from V and 9 bases from J, with 18 bases between. This CDR3 has 14 amino acids.